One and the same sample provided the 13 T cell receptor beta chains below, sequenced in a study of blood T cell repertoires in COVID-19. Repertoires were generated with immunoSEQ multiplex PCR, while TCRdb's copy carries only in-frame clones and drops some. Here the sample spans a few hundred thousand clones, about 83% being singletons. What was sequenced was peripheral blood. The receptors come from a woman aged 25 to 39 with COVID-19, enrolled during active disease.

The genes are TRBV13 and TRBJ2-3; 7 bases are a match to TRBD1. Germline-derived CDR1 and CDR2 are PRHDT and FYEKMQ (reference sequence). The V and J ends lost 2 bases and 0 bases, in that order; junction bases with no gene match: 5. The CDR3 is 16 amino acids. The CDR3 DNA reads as TGTGCCAGCAGCTTAACCGGACAGGAAAGCACAGATACGCAGTATTTT. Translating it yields CASSLTGQESTDTQYF. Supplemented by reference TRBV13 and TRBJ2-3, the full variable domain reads AAGVIQSPRHLIKEKRETATLKCYPIPRHDTVYWYQQGPGQDPQFLISFYEKMQSDKGSIPDRFSAQQFSDYHSELNMSSLELGDSALYFCASSLTGQESTDTQYFGPGTRLTVL.

CDR3 region: CASSQDQDRGTSGPSYEQYF. The CDR3 bases are TGTGCCAGCAGCCAAGATCAGGACAGGGGGACGAGCGGGCCCTCCTACGAGCAGTACTTC. J is TRBJ2-7 and V is TRBV3-1 (or the pseudogene TRBV3-2); TRBD1 matches at 10 bases. Germline trimming cut 0 bases from V and 0 bases from J; bases unmatched to any gene: 14. The CDR3 is 20 amino acids. CDR1 LGHDT and CDR2 YNNKEL come from the germline V gene (reference sequence).

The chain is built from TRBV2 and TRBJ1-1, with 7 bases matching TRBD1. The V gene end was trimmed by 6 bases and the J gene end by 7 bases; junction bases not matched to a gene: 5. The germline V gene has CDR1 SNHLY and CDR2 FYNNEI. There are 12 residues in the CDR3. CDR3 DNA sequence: TGTGCCAGCAGCGGGGACAGTCGTGAAGCTTTCTTT. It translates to CASSGDSREAFF.

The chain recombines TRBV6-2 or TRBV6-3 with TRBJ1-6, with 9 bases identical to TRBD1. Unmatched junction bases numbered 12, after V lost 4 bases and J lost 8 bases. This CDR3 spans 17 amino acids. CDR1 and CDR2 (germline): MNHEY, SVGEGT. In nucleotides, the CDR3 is TGTGCCAGCAGTTCCCACCCATGGGACAGGGAAGATTCACCCCTCCACTTT. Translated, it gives CASSSHPWDREDSPLHF.

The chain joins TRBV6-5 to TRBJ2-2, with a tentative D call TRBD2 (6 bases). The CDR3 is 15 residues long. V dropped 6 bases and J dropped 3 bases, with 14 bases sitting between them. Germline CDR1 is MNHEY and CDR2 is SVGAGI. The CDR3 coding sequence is TGTGCCAGCAGCGTTGGGGACTGGGACACCGGGGAGCTGTTTTTT. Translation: CASSVGDWDTGELFF.

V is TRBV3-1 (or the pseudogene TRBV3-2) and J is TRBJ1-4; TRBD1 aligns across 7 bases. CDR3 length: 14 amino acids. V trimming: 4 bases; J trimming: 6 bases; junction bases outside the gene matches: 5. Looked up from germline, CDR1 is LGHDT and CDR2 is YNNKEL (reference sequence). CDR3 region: CASSPGQTYEKLFF. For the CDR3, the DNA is TGTGCCAGCAGCCCGGGACAGACTTATGAAAAACTGTTTTTT.

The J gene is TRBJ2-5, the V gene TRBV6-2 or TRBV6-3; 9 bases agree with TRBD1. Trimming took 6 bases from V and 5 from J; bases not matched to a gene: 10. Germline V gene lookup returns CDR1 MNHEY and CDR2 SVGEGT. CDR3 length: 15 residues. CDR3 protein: CASSFLGQGKETQYF. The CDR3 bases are TGTGCCAGCAGCTTTCTCGGACAGGGGAAGGAGACCCAGTACTTC.

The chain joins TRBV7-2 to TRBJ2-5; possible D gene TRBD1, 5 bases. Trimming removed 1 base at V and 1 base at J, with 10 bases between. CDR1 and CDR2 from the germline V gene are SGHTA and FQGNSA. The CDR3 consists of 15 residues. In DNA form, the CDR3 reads TGTGCCAGCAGCTTAGATAGGGGATTCCAAGAGACCCAGTACTTC. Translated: CASSLDRGFQETQYF.

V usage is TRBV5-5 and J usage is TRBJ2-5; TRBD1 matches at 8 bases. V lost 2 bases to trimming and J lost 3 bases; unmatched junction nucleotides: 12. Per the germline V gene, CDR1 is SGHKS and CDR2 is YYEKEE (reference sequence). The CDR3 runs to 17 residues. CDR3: CASSFRSYGTGEETQYF. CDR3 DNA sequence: TGTGCCAGCAGCTTTAGGTCCTACGGGACAGGCGAAGAGACCCAGTACTTC.

CDR3 nucleotides: TGTGCCAGTAGTATACTTGGGGCAGGGGGGCACAATGAGCAGTTCTTC. Residues: CASSILGAGGHNEQFF. This chain connects TRBV19 to TRBJ2-1, with D possibly TRBD1 on 7 matching bases. Germline CDR1 and CDR2: LNHDA and SQIVND (reference sequence). V lost 2 bases to trimming and J lost 5 bases, with 16 bases between them. The CDR3 covers 16 residues.

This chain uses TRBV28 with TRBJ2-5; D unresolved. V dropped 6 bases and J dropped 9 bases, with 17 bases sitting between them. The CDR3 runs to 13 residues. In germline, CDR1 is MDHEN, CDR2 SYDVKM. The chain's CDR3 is CASSSPPSRAQYF. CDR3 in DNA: TGTGCCAGCAGCTCCCCGCCGTCCCGGGCCCAGTACTTC.

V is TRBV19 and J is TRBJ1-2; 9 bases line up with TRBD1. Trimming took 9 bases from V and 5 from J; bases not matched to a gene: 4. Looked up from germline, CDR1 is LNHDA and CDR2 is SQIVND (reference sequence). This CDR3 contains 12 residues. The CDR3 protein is CASRQGVYGYTF. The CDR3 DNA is TGTGCCAGCCGACAGGGGGTATATGGCTACACCTTC.

CDR3: CASSPRGAGLMMNTEAFF. The CDR3 region has the DNA TGTGCCAGCAGCCCTCGGGGGGCAGGTCTGATGATGAACACTGAAGCTTTCTTT. The chain carries TRBV7-2 and TRBJ1-1, with D maybe TRBD1 (6 bases). CDR3 size: 18 residues. The V and J ends lost 5 bases and 0 bases respectively, with 22 bases between them. CDR1 SGHTA and CDR2 FQGNSA come from the germline V gene. Combining the CDR3 with reference TRBV7-2 and TRBJ1-1 gives the whole variable domain GAGVSQSPSNKVTEKGKDVELRCDPISGHTALYWYRQSLGQGLEFLIYFQGNSAPDKSGLPSDRFSAERTGGSVSTLTIQRTQQEDSAVYLCASSPRGAGLMMNTEAFFGQGTRLTVV.